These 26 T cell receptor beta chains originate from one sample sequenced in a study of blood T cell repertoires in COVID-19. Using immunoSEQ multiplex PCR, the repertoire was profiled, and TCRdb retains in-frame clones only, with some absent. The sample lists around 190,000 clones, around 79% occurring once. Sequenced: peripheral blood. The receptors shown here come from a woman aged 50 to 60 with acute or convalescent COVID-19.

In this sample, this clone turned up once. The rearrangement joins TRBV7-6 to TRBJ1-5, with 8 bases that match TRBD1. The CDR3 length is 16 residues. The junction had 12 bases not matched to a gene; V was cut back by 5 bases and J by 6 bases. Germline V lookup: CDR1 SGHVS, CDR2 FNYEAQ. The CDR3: CASSPLGQGAGQPQHF. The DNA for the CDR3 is TGTGCCAGCAGCCCATTAGGGCAGGGGGCCGGTCAGCCCCAGCATTTT.

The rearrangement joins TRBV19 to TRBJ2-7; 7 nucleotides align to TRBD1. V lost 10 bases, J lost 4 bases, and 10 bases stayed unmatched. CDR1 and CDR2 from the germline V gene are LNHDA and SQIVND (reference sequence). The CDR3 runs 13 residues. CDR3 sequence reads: CATLRGRGYEQYF. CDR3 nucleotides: TGTGCCACCCTGAGGGGGCGAGGGTACGAGCAGTACTTC.

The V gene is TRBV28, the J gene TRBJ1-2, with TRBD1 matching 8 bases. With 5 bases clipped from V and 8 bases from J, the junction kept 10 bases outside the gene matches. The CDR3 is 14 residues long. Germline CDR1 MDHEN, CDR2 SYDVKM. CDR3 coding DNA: TGTGCCAGCAGTCGTATGACAGGGGCCTTGGGCTACACCTTC. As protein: CASSRMTGALGYTF.

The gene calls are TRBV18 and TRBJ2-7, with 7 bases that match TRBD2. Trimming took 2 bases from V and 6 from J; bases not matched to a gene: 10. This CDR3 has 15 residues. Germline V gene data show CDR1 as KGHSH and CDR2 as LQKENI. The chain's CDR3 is CASSPYGGGPSEQYF. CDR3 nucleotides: TGTGCCAGCTCACCATACGGGGGAGGGCCTTCCGAGCAGTACTTC.

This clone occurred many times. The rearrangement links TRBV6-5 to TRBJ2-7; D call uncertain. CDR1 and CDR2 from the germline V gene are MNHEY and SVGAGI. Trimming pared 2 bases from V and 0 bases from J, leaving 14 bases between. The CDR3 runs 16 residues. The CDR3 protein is CASSYRSATPSYEQYF. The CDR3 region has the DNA TGTGCCAGCAGTTACAGGAGTGCGACCCCCTCCTACGAGCAGTACTTC.

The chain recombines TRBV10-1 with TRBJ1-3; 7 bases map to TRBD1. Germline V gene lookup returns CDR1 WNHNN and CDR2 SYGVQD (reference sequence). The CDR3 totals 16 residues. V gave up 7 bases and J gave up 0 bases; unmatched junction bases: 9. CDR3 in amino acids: CASTPDRSSSGNTIYF. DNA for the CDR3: TGCGCCAGCACTCCGGACAGGTCCAGCTCTGGAAACACCATATATTTT.

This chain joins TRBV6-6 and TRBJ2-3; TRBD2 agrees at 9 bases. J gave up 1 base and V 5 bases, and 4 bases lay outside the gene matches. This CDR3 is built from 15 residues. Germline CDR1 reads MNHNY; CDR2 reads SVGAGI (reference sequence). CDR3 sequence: CASSPRTSGTDTQYF. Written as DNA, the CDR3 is TGTGCCAGCAGTCCCCGGACTAGCGGCACAGATACGCAGTATTTT.

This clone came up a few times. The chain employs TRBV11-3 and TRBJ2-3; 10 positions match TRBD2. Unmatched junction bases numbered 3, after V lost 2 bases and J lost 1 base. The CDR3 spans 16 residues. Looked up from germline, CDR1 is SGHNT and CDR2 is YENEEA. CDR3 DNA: TGTGCCAGCAGCTTAAAGCGGGGGGGCCGCACAGATACGCAGTATTTT. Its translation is CASSLKRGGRTDTQYF.

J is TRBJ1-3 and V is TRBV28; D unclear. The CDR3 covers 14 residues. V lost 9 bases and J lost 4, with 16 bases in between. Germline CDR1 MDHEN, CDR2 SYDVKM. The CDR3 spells CASHRQRSGNTIYF. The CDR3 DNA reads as TGTGCCAGTCATAGGCAGCGATCAGGAAACACCATATATTTT.

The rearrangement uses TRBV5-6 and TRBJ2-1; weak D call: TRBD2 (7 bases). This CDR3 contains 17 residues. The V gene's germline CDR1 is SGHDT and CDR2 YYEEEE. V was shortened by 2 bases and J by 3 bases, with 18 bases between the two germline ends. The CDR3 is CASSFFLGGANYNEQFF. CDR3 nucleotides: TGTGCCAGCAGCTTTTTCCTAGGGGGGGCGAACTACAATGAGCAGTTCTTC. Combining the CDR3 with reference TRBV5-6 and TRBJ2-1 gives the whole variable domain DAGVTQSPTHLIKTRGQQVTLRCSPKSGHDTVSWYQQALGQGPQFIFQYYEEEERQRGNFPDRFSGHQFPNYSSELNVNALLLGDSALYLCASSFFLGGANYNEQFFGPGTRLTVL.

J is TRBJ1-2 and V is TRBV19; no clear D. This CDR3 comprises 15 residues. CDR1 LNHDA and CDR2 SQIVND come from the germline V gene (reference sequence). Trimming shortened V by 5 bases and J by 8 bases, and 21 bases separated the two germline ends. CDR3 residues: CASSGFEGIVDGYTF. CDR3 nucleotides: TGTGCCAGTAGTGGTTTTGAGGGAATTGTGGACGGCTACACCTTC.

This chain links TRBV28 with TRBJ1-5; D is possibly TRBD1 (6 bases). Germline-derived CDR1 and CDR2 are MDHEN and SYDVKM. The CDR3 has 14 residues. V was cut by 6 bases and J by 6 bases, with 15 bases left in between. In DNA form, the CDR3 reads TGTGCCAGCAGCACGGGGGGGGCAGCTCAGCCCCAGCATTTT. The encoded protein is CASSTGGAAQPQHF.

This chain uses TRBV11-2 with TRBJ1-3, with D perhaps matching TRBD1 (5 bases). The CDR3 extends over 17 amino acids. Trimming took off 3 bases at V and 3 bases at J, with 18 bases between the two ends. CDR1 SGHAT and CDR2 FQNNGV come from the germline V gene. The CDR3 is CASSLQGSAGGGNTIYF. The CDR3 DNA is TGTGCCAGCAGCTTGCAGGGTTCGGCCGGGGGTGGAAACACCATATATTTT.

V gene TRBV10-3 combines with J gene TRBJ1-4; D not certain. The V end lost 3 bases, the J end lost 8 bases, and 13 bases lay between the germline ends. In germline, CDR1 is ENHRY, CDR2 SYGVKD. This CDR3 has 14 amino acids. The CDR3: CAISEYSVEEKLFF. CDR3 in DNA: TGTGCCATCAGTGAATACTCTGTCGAGGAAAAACTGTTTTTT.

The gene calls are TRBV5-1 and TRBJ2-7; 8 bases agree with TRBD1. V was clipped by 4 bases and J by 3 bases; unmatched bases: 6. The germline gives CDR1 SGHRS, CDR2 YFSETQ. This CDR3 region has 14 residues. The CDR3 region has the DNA TGCGCCAGCAGCCCCAGGGGGCCTAACTACGAGCAGTACTTC. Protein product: CASSPRGPNYEQYF. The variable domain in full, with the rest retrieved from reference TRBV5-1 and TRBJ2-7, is KAGVTQTPRYLIKTRGQQVTLSCSPISGHRSVSWYQQTPGQGLQFLFEYFSETQRNKGNFPGRFSGRQFSNSRSEMNVSTLELGDSALYLCASSPRGPNYEQYFGPGTRLTVT.

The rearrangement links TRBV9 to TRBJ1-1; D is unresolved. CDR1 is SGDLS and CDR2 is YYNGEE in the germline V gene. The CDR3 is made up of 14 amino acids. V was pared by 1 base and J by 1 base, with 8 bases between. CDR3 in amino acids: CASSVHPGNTEAFF. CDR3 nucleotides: TGTGCCAGCAGCGTACACCCGGGGAACACTGAAGCTTTCTTT.

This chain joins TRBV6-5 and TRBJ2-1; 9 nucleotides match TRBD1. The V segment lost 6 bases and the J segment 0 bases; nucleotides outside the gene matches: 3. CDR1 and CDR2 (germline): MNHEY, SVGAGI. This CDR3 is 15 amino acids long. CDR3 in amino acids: CASSSDRGSYNEQFF. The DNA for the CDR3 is TGTGCCAGCAGCTCGGACAGGGGCTCCTACAATGAGCAGTTCTTC.

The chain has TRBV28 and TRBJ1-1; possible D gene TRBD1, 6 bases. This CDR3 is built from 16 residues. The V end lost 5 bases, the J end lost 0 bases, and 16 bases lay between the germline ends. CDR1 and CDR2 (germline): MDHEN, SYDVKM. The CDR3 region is CASSPPDWTVNTEAFF. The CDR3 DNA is TGTGCCAGCAGTCCCCCGGACTGGACAGTGAACACTGAAGCTTTCTTT. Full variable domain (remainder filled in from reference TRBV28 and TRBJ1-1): DVKVTQSSRYLVKRTGEKVFLECVQDMDHENMFWYRQDPGLGLRLIYFSYDVKMKEKGDIPEGYSVSREKKERFSLILESASTNQTSMYLCASSPPDWTVNTEAFFGQGTRLTVV.

CDR3 loop: CASRVLAGSGTQYF. In DNA, the CDR3 is TGTGCCAGCAGGGTACTAGCGGGAAGTGGGACCCAGTACTTC. J is TRBJ2-5 and V is TRBV27; 10 bases align to TRBD2. Germline assignment: CDR1 MNHEY and CDR2 SMNVEV (reference sequence). V dropped 6 bases and J dropped 7; count of bases not matched to a gene: 8. The CDR3 runs 14 residues.

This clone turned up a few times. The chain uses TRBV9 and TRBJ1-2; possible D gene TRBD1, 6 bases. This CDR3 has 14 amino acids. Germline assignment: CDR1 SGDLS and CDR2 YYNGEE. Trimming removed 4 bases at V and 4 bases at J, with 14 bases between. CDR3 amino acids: CASSPSDRIYGYTF. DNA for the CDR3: TGTGCCAGCAGCCCCTCCGACAGGATCTATGGCTACACCTTC.

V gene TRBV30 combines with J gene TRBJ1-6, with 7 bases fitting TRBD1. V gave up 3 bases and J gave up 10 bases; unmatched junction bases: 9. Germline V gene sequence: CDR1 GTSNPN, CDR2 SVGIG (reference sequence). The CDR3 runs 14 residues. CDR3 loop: CAWRGPGQRSPLHF. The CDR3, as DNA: TGTGCCTGGAGGGGACCGGGACAGCGCTCACCCCTCCACTTT.

CDR3 sequence (DNA): TGTGCCAGTAGTATAGCCAGCGGGGATACGCAGTATTTT. Its translation is CASSIASGDTQYF. The V gene is TRBV19, the J gene TRBJ2-3; D is possibly TRBD2 (6 bases). The germline CDR1 and CDR2 sequences are LNHDA and SQIVND (reference sequence). V lost 1 base to trimming and J lost 6 bases, with 8 bases between them. This CDR3 is 13 amino acids long. Full variable domain (remainder filled in from reference TRBV19 and TRBJ2-3): DGGITQSPKYLFRKEGQNVTLSCEQNLNHDAMYWYRQDPGQGLRLIYYSQIVNDFQKGDIAEGYSVSREKKESFPLTVTSAQKNPTAFYLCASSIASGDTQYFGPGTRLTVL.

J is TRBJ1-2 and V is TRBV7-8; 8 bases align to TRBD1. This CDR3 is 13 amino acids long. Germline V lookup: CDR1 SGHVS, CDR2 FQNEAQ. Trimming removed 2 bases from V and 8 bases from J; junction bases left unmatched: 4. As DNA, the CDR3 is TGTGCCAGCAGCTTAACAGGGGGAGGCGGCTACACCTTC. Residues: CASSLTGGGGYTF.

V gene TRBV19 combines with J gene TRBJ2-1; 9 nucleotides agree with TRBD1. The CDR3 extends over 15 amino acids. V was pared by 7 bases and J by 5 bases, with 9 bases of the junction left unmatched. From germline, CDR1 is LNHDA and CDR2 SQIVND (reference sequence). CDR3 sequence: CASIPGTGSDNEQFF. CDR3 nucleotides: TGTGCCAGTATCCCCGGGACAGGGAGTGACAATGAGCAGTTCTTC.

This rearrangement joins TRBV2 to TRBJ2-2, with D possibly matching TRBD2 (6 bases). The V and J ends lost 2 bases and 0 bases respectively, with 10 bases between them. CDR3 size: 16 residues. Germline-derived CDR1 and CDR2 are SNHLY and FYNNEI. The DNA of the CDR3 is TGTGCCAGCAGTGAAATCGGGACTTCGAACACCGGGGAGCTGTTTTTT. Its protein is CASSEIGTSNTGELFF.

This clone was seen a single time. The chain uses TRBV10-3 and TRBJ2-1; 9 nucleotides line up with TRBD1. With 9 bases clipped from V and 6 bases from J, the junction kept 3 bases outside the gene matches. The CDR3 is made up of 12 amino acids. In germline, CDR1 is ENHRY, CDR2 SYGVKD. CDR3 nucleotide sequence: TGTGCCATTGGACAGGGGTCCAATGAGCAGTTCTTC. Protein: CAIGQGSNEQFF.